This T cell receptor (beta chain) was recorded in a study of a mutant IDH1 vaccine in newly diagnosed glioma. Time point in this sample: baseline, week 1 (first vaccination visit). Specified treatment: pre-vaccination baseline after standard-of-care therapy. Here immunoSEQ multiplex PCR was the method, and the copy in TCRdb shows in-frame clones only, minus some. The sample includes fewer than 85,000 clones, around 86% seen only once; the top ten take roughly 2.6%. Germline V gives CDR1 MNHEY, CDR2 SVGAGI. The CDR3 is made up of 13 amino acids. The V end was cut by 0 bases, the J end by 14 bases, with 11 bases between.

This chain connects TRBV6-5 to TRBJ1-6; no firm D call. The sequence was obtained from a man between 25 and 39 years old with glioma. Sequencing used PBMCs, obtained from a glioma patient treated with radiotherapy, temozolomide or both. CDR3 sequence: CASSYSGASSLHF. As DNA, the CDR3 is TGTGCCAGCAGTTACTCAGGCGCATCTTCCCTCCACTTT.